A single sample is the source of the 24 T cell receptor beta chains below, sequenced in a study of T cells after yellow fever vaccination. One entry per CDR3 protein, called by TCRdb with MiXCR from the 5' RACE reads. The sample includes 250,000 to 400,000 distinct CDR3 sequences, approximately 4.5% of them seen just once. Sequencing was performed on PBMCs, taken 15 days after the yellow fever booster vaccination. The receptors shown here come from a man aged 18 to 29 who received the YFV17D yellow fever vaccine.

This clonotype turned up a few times. The CDR3 loop reads CASSFLTSGRTDTQYF. The CDR3 DNA reads as TGTGCCAGCAGCTTTCTGACTAGCGGGCGCACAGATACGCAGTATTTT. The chain carries TRBV7-8 and TRBJ2-3, with 10 bases lining up with TRBD2. This CDR3 contains 16 residues. V lost 3 bases, J lost 1 base, and 4 bases stayed unmatched. The germline CDR1 and CDR2 sequences are SGHVS and FQNEAQ.

This clonotype was observed many times. The rearrangement uses TRBV4-3 and TRBJ1-2; 7 bases fit TRBD1. This CDR3 has 13 amino acids. The V gene's germline CDR1 is LGHNA and CDR2 YSLEER. V lost 4 bases and J lost 4; bases outside the gene matches: 3. CDR3 protein: CASSLDRTYGYTF. CDR3 DNA sequence: TGCGCCAGCAGCCTGGACAGGACCTATGGCTACACCTTC.

V and J are TRBV20-1 and TRBJ1-5; D not resolved. Germline V lookup: CDR1 DFQATT, CDR2 SNEGSKA (reference sequence). V was clipped by 5 bases and J by 4 bases, with 12 bases between them. CDR3 length: 13 residues. CDR3 sequence reads: CSALVQGNQPQHF. The DNA of the CDR3 is TGCAGTGCTCTCGTCCAAGGAAATCAGCCCCAGCATTTT.

This clonotype was seen at least ten times. This chain connects TRBV5-1 to TRBJ2-7; no definite D call. V was clipped by 4 bases and J by 2 bases, with 10 bases between them. CDR3 size: 13 residues. The germline V gene encodes CDR1 SGHRS and CDR2 YFSETQ. The CDR3 DNA sequence: TGCGCCAGCAGCGTTACTGAAACCTACGAGCAGTACTTC. Protein product: CASSVTETYEQYF.

V and J are TRBV4-2 and TRBJ2-5; TRBD1 is a possible D gene (6 bases). The ends were cut back, 1 base at V and 1 base at J, with 10 bases in the middle. CDR1 is LGHNA and CDR2 is YNFKEQ in the germline V gene. CDR3 length: 15 residues. In nucleotides, the CDR3 is TGTGCCAGCAGCCAAGCCCGGACAGTCCAAGAGACCCAGTACTTC. This sequence encodes CASSQARTVQETQYF.

This clonotype was seen more than once but under ten times. V usage is TRBV20-1 and J usage is TRBJ1-4; D not resolved. V was clipped by 3 bases and J by 4 bases, with 6 bases between them. The CDR3 has 12 amino acids. Germline V lookup: CDR1 DFQATT, CDR2 SNEGSKA (reference sequence). CDR3 DNA sequence: TGCAGTGCTAGCGCGGGTAATGAAAAACTGTTTTTT. Protein sequence: CSASAGNEKLFF.

The chain uses TRBV9 and TRBJ2-1; 8 nucleotides line up with TRBD2. This CDR3 comprises 18 residues. Unmatched junction bases numbered 18, after V lost 1 base and J lost 9 bases. In germline, CDR1 is SGDLS, CDR2 YYNGEE. CDR3 region: CASSVRAGGAFYPGEQFF. The CDR3 DNA follows: TGTGCCAGCAGCGTACGGGCCGGGGGGGCCTTCTATCCCGGTGAGCAGTTCTTC.

This clonotype showed up many times. The V gene is TRBV7-9, the J gene TRBJ2-3; 10 bases map to TRBD2. The CDR3 totals 18 residues. The germline V gene encodes CDR1 SEHNR and CDR2 FQNEAQ (reference sequence). The V gene end was trimmed by 5 bases and the J gene end by 0 bases; junction bases not matched to a gene: 11. As DNA, the CDR3 is TGTGCCAGCAGCATCACTAGCGGGGTGACGACTAGCACAGATACGCAGTATTTT. This gives the protein CASSITSGVTTSTDTQYF.

V and J are TRBV12-3 or TRBV12-4 and TRBJ2-7, with 11 bases matching TRBD2. The CDR3 is 14 residues long. Germline trimming cut 3 bases from V and 6 bases from J; bases unmatched to any gene: 4. The CDR3 bases are TGTGCCAGCAGTTTGGGACTAGCGGAGGGCGAGCAGTACTTC. Translating it yields CASSLGLAEGEQYF.

This clonotype was found many times. This chain connects TRBV6-5 to TRBJ1-3; perhaps TRBD1 as D (5 bases). The V end was cut by 6 bases, the J end by 9 bases, with 21 bases between. The length of the CDR3 is 15 residues. In germline, CDR1 is MNHEY, CDR2 SVGAGI. The CDR3 sequence: CASRSPGTRGVTIYF. CDR3 DNA sequence: TGTGCCAGCAGATCACCCGGGACCCGCGGGGTCACCATATATTTT.

The chain couples TRBV29-1 to TRBJ1-2, with D hard to call. This CDR3 has 14 amino acids. V was cut by 3 bases and J by 2 bases, with 13 bases left in between. Looked up from germline, CDR1 is SQVTM and CDR2 is ANQGSEA. The CDR3 DNA is TGCAGCGTTGAGTCTCCTCGAGGCAACTATGGCTACACCTTC. Its protein product is CSVESPRGNYGYTF. The complete variable domain, with remaining parts taken from reference TRBV29-1 and TRBJ1-2, reads SAVISQKPSRDICQRGTSLTIQCQVDSQVTMMFWYRQQPGQSLTLIATANQGSEATYESGFVIDKFPISRPNLTFSTLTVSNMSPEDSSIYLCSVESPRGNYGYTFGSGTRLTVV.

In its sample, this clonotype was seen a few times. This sequence joins TRBV7-9 and TRBJ1-6, with no clear D. The V gene's germline CDR1 is SEHNR and CDR2 FQNEAQ (reference sequence). This CDR3 is built from 14 residues. Trimming removed 1 base at V and 8 bases at J, with 9 bases between. CDR3 residues: CASSLVDGDSPLHF. The CDR3 coding sequence is TGTGCCAGCAGCTTAGTAGATGGGGATTCACCCCTCCACTTT.

The table lists this clonotype with many counts. This chain uses TRBV7-3 with TRBJ1-2; no definite D call. The length of the CDR3 is 15 residues. The V gene lost 3 bases and the J gene lost 2 bases, with 13 bases spanning the gap. Germline V gene data show CDR1 as SGHTA and CDR2 as FQGTGA. CDR3: CASSLSGVKNYGYTF. CDR3 sequence (DNA): TGTGCCAGCAGCTTGTCCGGGGTGAAGAACTATGGCTACACCTTC. The whole variable domain, remainder taken from reference TRBV7-3 and TRBJ1-2, is GAGVSQTPSNKVTEKGKYVELRCDPISGHTALYWYRQSLGQGPEFLIYFQGTGAADDSGLPNDRFFAVRPEGSVSTLKIQRTERGDSAVYLCASSLSGVKNYGYTFGSGTRLTVV.

This clonotype was seen ten or more times. V is TRBV10-3 and J is TRBJ1-6; D gene ambiguous. V was shortened by 3 bases and J by 4 bases, with 7 bases between the two germline ends. The CDR3 length is 14 residues. Germline V gene sequence: CDR1 ENHRY, CDR2 SYGVKD. The CDR3 loop is CAISDTGYNSPLHF. In DNA, the CDR3 is TGTGCCATCAGTGACACCGGGTATAATTCACCCCTCCACTTT.

This clonotype has a count of ten or more. The chain uses TRBV4-3 and TRBJ2-2; D perhaps matches TRBD1 (5 bases). Germline V CDR1 and CDR2: LGHNA, YSLEER. The CDR3 has 16 amino acids. Between the trimmed V and J ends, which lost 0 bases and 5 bases, there was a span of 13 bases. The CDR3 DNA reads TGCGCCAGCAGCCAAGAAGTAGGGGATGGGACCGGGGAGCTGTTTTTT. Translation gives CASSQEVGDGTGELFF.

The chain combines TRBV7-9 with TRBJ1-1; D not certain. This CDR3 has 14 residues. The V and J ends lost 1 base and 2 bases respectively, with 8 bases between them. From germline, CDR1 is SEHNR and CDR2 FQNEAQ (reference sequence). CDR3: CASSLVPTNTEAFF. CDR3 coding DNA: TGTGCCAGCAGCTTAGTCCCGACTAACACTGAAGCTTTCTTT.

Ten or more counts support this clonotype. The rearrangement links TRBV10-3 to TRBJ1-1; 7 bases line up with TRBD1. Germline CDR1 is ENHRY and CDR2 is SYGVKD. Trimming took 5 bases from V and 5 from J; bases not matched to a gene: 8. The CDR3 loop spans 14 amino acids. The CDR3 DNA reads TGTGCCATCAGTTACTTGGAGGGGGCGACTGAAGCTTTCTTT. Translation: CAISYLEGATEAFF.

A few counts support this clonotype. The CDR3 protein is CASSQAAGTGLSNYGYTF. The CDR3 bases are TGCGCCAGCAGCCAAGCCGCCGGGACAGGGCTATCAAACTATGGCTACACCTTC. The chain joins TRBV4-3 to TRBJ1-2; 9 nucleotides agree with TRBD1. This CDR3 region has 18 residues. Germline CDR1 reads LGHNA; CDR2 reads YSLEER. Germline trimming cut 1 base from V and 2 bases from J; bases unmatched to any gene: 11.

This clonotype has a count of ten or more. This sequence joins TRBV20-1 and TRBJ1-2; no reliable D call. The V gene lost 3 bases and the J gene lost 4 bases, with 21 bases spanning the gap. The CDR3 has 16 residues. The germline V gene has CDR1 DFQATT and CDR2 SNEGSKA (reference sequence). The CDR3 region is CSASTQRRGVGYGYTF. Here the CDR3 DNA reads TGCAGTGCTAGCACCCAGAGGAGAGGAGTCGGCTATGGCTACACCTTC.

This clonotype was found a few times. The chain employs TRBV12-5 and TRBJ2-1, with 10 bases that match TRBD2. The CDR3 runs 18 residues. V gave up 4 bases and J gave up 8 bases; unmatched junction bases: 17. Germline V gene data show CDR1 as LGHNT and CDR2 as FRNRAP. CDR3 in amino acids: CASGSPIHERGGWDEQFF. CDR3 DNA: TGTGCTAGTGGTTCCCCCATACATGAGCGGGGGGGCTGGGATGAGCAGTTCTTC.

The V and J genes are TRBV29-1 and TRBJ1-2; D gene ambiguous. V lost 3 bases and J lost 4, with 6 bases in between. Per the germline V gene, CDR1 is SQVTM and CDR2 is ANQGSEA. CDR3 length: 11 amino acids. CDR3 in amino acids: CSVDSSYGYTF. CDR3 DNA sequence: TGCAGCGTTGACAGTTCCTATGGCTACACCTTC.

This clonotype was observed a handful of times. The rearrangement links TRBV12-3 or TRBV12-4 to TRBJ2-1, with D hard to call. This CDR3 contains 11 residues. Between the trimmed V and J ends, which lost 3 bases and 9 bases, there was a span of 6 bases. The CDR3 is CASSLVVEQFF. CDR3 coding DNA: TGTGCCAGCAGTTTGGTCGTTGAGCAGTTCTTC.

This clonotype has ten or more counts. The chain is built from TRBV3-1 and TRBJ2-7; 7 nucleotides match TRBD2. Germline CDR1 LGHDT, CDR2 YNNKEL (reference sequence). The trim removed 3 bases at V and 1 base at J, leaving 3 bases unmatched. The CDR3 loop spans 14 amino acids. CDR3 nucleotides: TGTGCCAGCAGCCAGGCTAGCGGTTCCTACGAGCAGTACTTC. Translation: CASSQASGSYEQYF.

The table lists this clonotype with many counts. The gene calls are TRBV5-1 and TRBJ2-3, with 8 bases lining up with TRBD2. Unmatched junction bases numbered 5, after V lost 3 bases and J lost 5 bases. The CDR3 consists of 14 residues. The germline CDR1 and CDR2 sequences are SGHRS and YFSETQ. Here the CDR3 DNA reads TGCGCCAGCAGCTCGACTAGCGATGGAGATACGCAGTATTTT. Protein: CASSSTSDGDTQYF. Full variable domain (remainder filled in from reference TRBV5-1 and TRBJ2-3): KAGVTQTPRYLIKTRGQQVTLSCSPISGHRSVSWYQQTPGQGLQFLFEYFSETQRNKGNFPGRFSGRQFSNSRSEMNVSTLELGDSALYLCASSSTSDGDTQYFGPGTRLTVL.